Presented here are 23 T cell receptor beta chains from one specimen sequenced in a study of CD8 T cells in Susac syndrome. Random hexamers primed reverse transcription of about 0.5 to 1 ug RNA. MiXCR was run by TCRdb on the immunoSEQ multiplex PCR reads, yielding one entry per CDR3 protein. The sample lists 150,000 to 200,000 distinct CDR3 sequences, approximately 94% occurring once. The sample taken for sequencing was CD4+ T cells from PBMCs. The origin of the receptors is a human donor with multiple sclerosis.

V and J are TRBV29-1 and TRBJ2-7; either TRBD1 or TRBD2 may fit D (5 bases each). The CDR3 is made up of 12 amino acids. Trimming stripped 4 bases from V and 5 bases from J, with 12 bases between. Germline CDR1 SQVTM, CDR2 ANQGSEA. CDR3 in amino acids: CSVAAGSNEQYF. In nucleotides, the CDR3 is TGCAGCGTTGCGGCAGGGAGCAACGAGCAGTACTTC.

The rearrangement uses TRBV15 and TRBJ1-5; D not resolved. V shed 0 bases and J shed 7 bases, with 13 bases lying between them. The CDR3 length is 15 residues. CDR1 LNHNV and CDR2 YYDKDF come from the germline V gene (reference sequence). The CDR3 region is CATSRDKSGGQPQHF. The CDR3 DNA reads as TGTGCCACCAGCAGAGATAAGAGTGGAGGGCAGCCCCAGCATTTT.

The chain combines TRBV5-4 with TRBJ2-1, with 7 bases identical to TRBD2. This CDR3 region has 17 residues. V gave up 5 bases and J gave up 1 base; unmatched junction bases: 12. CDR1 SGHNT and CDR2 YYREEE come from the germline V gene (reference sequence). The CDR3 region has the DNA TGTGCCAGCAGTCCTATAGGGCGGGAGTTGTCCTACAATGAGCAGTTCTTC. It translates to CASSPIGRELSYNEQFF.

The chain employs TRBV30 and TRBJ1-1, with D perhaps matching TRBD1 (5 bases). V lost 1 base, J lost 10 bases, and 10 bases lay in between. This CDR3 spans 11 amino acids. Germline V CDR1 and CDR2: GTSNPN, SVGIG (reference sequence). The CDR3 DNA follows: TGTGCCTGGAGTGACCGGGGCCCAGCTTTCTTT. Translated: CAWSDRGPAFF.

The chain employs TRBV27 and TRBJ2-7; D might be TRBD1 or TRBD2, each matching 5 bases. With 0 bases removed from V and 4 bases from J, the gap between germline ends came to 16 bases. CDR1 is MNHEY and CDR2 is SMNVEV in the germline V gene (reference sequence). The CDR3 has 16 amino acids. The DNA of the CDR3 is TGTGCCAGCAGTTTATCCGAAGGGCAGGGAGTTTACGAGCAGTACTTC. This sequence encodes CASSLSEGQGVYEQYF.

V and J are TRBV7-2 and TRBJ2-5; D assignment may be TRBD1 or TRBD2 (5 bases each). Trimming removed 4 bases at V and 4 bases at J, with 10 bases between. Per germline, CDR1 SGHTA and CDR2 FQGNSA. This CDR3 has 13 residues. The CDR3 sequence: CASSSQGPETQYF. CDR3 nucleotides: TGTGCCAGCAGCTCTCAGGGACCAGAGACCCAGTACTTC.

This clonotype appeared a single time. This chain connects TRBV20-1 to TRBJ2-7, with TRBD2 matching over 8 bases. Trimming at V came to 5 bases and at J to 6 bases, leaving 21 bases not matched to a gene. This CDR3 has 17 residues. Per the germline V gene, CDR1 is DFQATT and CDR2 is SNEGSKA (reference sequence). The CDR3 nucleotides read TGCAGTGCTGCCAGAGGTCTCGCGGGAGGTGTTGGGCGCGAGCAGTACTTC. It codes for CSAARGLAGGVGREQYF.

The chain has TRBV7-9 and TRBJ2-3, with D unresolved. V lost 4 bases and J 2 bases, leaving 10 bases between the germline ends. The V gene's germline CDR1 is SEHNR and CDR2 FQNEAQ (reference sequence). This CDR3 has 14 residues. DNA for the CDR3: TGTGCCAGCAGCTCCTTCCCCTCCACAGATACGCAGTATTTT. As protein: CASSSFPSTDTQYF.

The chain has TRBV20-1 and TRBJ1-1; 8 bases match TRBD1. Germline CDR1 reads DFQATT; CDR2 reads SNEGSKA (reference sequence). The CDR3 loop spans 13 amino acids. The V gene end was trimmed by 5 bases and the J gene end by 7 bases; junction bases not matched to a gene: 9. In DNA form, the CDR3 reads TGCAGTGCTGGAAGACAGGGGCGGGATGAAGCTTTCTTT. Translation gives CSAGRQGRDEAFF.

In its sample, this clonotype was seen once. The chain joins TRBV25-1 to TRBJ2-2, with 9 positions matching TRBD2. The CDR3 has 16 residues. Per germline, CDR1 MGHDK and CDR2 SYGVNS. The V gene end was trimmed by 4 bases and the J gene end by 2 bases; junction bases not matched to a gene: 5. DNA of the CDR3: TGTGCCAGCAGTGTTTCGCGGGAGGGAAACACCGGGGAGCTGTTTTTT. Amino acid sequence: CASSVSREGNTGELFF.

The chain links TRBV6-2 or TRBV6-3 to TRBJ2-4; 12 bases are a match to TRBD2. The CDR3 is 15 residues long. V lost 5 bases, J lost 3 bases, and 2 bases stayed unmatched. Germline CDR1 and CDR2: MNHEY and SVGEGT. CDR3 DNA: TGTGCCAGCAGTCTAGCGGGAGGGGGCAAAAACATTCAGTACTTC. This encodes CASSLAGGGKNIQYF.

The chain joins TRBV29-1 to TRBJ2-3, with D perhaps TRBD1 or TRBD2 (5 bases each). Germline CDR1 and CDR2: SQVTM and ANQGSEA. The length of the CDR3 is 13 residues. Trimming removed 7 bases from V and 6 bases from J, with 17 bases in between. The CDR3 loop is CSGEVGGFDTQYF. The DNA of the CDR3 is TGCAGCGGAGAGGTTGGGGGATTCGATACGCAGTATTTT.

The chain uses TRBV5-4 and TRBJ1-2; the D gene is possibly TRBD1 (5 bases). V gave up 0 bases and J gave up 8 bases, with 11 bases separating them. The CDR3 is 13 amino acids. Germline loops: CDR1 SGHNT, CDR2 YYREEE (reference sequence). The CDR3 sequence: CASSLAGGGGYTF. DNA for the CDR3: TGTGCCAGCAGCTTGGCCGGGGGTGGCGGCTACACCTTC.

The V call is TRBV9, the J call TRBJ2-1, with D perhaps TRBD2 (6 bases). The V gene lost 0 bases and the J gene lost 6 bases, with 16 bases spanning the gap. This CDR3 comprises 16 residues. Germline V CDR1 and CDR2: SGDLS, YYNGEE. This chain's CDR3 is CASSVVAGTEANEQFF. As DNA, the CDR3 is TGTGCCAGCAGCGTAGTTGCCGGGACTGAGGCCAATGAGCAGTTCTTC. The complete variable domain, with remaining parts taken from reference TRBV9 and TRBJ2-1, reads DSGVTQTPKHLITATGQRVTLRCSPRSGDLSVYWYQQSLDQGLQFLIQYYNGEERAKGNILERFSAQQFPDLHSELNLSSLELGDSALYFCASSVVAGTEANEQFFGPGTRLTVL.

J is TRBJ2-3 and V is TRBV20-1; D is possibly TRBD2 (5 bases). V dropped 2 bases and J dropped 9 bases, with 9 bases sitting between them. The germline V gene encodes CDR1 DFQATT and CDR2 SNEGSKA (reference sequence). CDR3 length: 11 residues. The CDR3: CSARPGGTQYF. The DNA for the CDR3 is TGCAGTGCTAGACCCGGCGGGACGCAGTATTTT.

The CDR3 bases are TGTGCCACCAGCAGCCTTAGGGTAGGAGGGAATGAGCAGTTCTTC. Its protein product is CATSSLRVGGNEQFF. V gene TRBV15 combines with J gene TRBJ2-1; TRBD2 might be the D (6 bases). The CDR3 consists of 15 residues. Germline-derived CDR1 and CDR2 are LNHNV and YYDKDF (reference sequence). V lost 3 bases, J lost 7 bases, and 16 bases lay in between.

V is TRBV30 and J is TRBJ2-7; D might be TRBD2 (5 bases). Deletions cut 8 bases from V and 0 bases from J, with 8 bases between. The CDR3 is 11 amino acids. Per the germline V gene, CDR1 is GTSNPN and CDR2 is SVGIG (reference sequence). The CDR3 loop reads CALSGSYEQYF. CDR3 in DNA: TGTGCCCTCAGCGGCTCCTACGAGCAGTACTTC.

The chain has TRBV20-1 and TRBJ2-5; 8 nucleotides align to TRBD2. This CDR3 is built from 14 residues. Germline trimming cut 8 bases from V and 5 bases from J; bases unmatched to any gene: 13. The germline V gene encodes CDR1 DFQATT and CDR2 SNEGSKA (reference sequence). CDR3 bases: TGCAGTTCCGTTACTCGGGGGGGCTGGGAGACCCAGTACTTC. Translating gives CSSVTRGGWETQYF.

This chain uses TRBV3-1 with TRBJ1-5; no clear D. Trimming removed 4 bases at V and 4 bases at J, with 5 bases between. Germline CDR1 and CDR2: LGHDT and YNNKEL (reference sequence). This CDR3 has 12 residues. The CDR3, as DNA: TGTGCCAGCAGCCTCCTTAATCAGCCCCAGCATTTT. Its protein product is CASSLLNQPQHF.

This chain joins TRBV7-9 and TRBJ2-3; D not resolved. This CDR3 is built from 14 residues. From germline, CDR1 is SEHNR and CDR2 FQNEAQ (reference sequence). V gave up 1 base and J gave up 6 bases, with 11 bases separating them. The chain's CDR3 is CASSLVSGSDTQYF. DNA for the CDR3: TGTGCCAGCAGCTTAGTGTCCGGGTCGGATACGCAGTATTTT. The full variable domain, its missing parts supplied by reference TRBV7-9 and TRBJ2-3, is DTGVSQNPRHKITKRGQNVTFRCDPISEHNRLYWYRQTLGQGPEFLTYFQNEAQLEKSRLLSDRFSAERPKGSFSTLEIQRTEQGDSAMYLCASSLVSGSDTQYFGPGTRLTVL.

The chain employs TRBV6-5 and TRBJ1-2; D unresolved. Per the germline V gene, CDR1 is MNHEY and CDR2 is SVGAGI. CDR3 size: 12 residues. V was clipped by 6 bases and J by 5 bases, with 10 bases between them. Here the CDR3 reads CASRQAGYGYTF. The CDR3 coding sequence is TGTGCCAGCAGGCAGGCCGGTTATGGCTACACCTTC.

The chain combines TRBV5-1 with TRBJ1-5; 8 positions agree with TRBD1. CDR3 length: 14 amino acids. CDR1 SGHRS and CDR2 YFSETQ come from the germline V gene. Trimming cost V 4 bases and J 6 bases; bases outside gene matches: 6. The CDR3 bases are TGCGCCAGCAGCCCCGGACAGGGAGCTCAGCCCCAGCATTTT. This sequence encodes CASSPGQGAQPQHF.

This clonotype was counted a single time. This chain joins TRBV29-1 and TRBJ1-1, with D possibly TRBD1 on 5 matching bases. The germline gives CDR1 SQVTM, CDR2 ANQGSEA. With 4 bases removed from V and 1 base from J, the gap between germline ends came to 10 bases. The CDR3 consists of 13 residues. The CDR3 here is CSVAEGTNTEAFF. CDR3 nucleotides: TGCAGCGTTGCAGAGGGGACGAACACTGAAGCTTTCTTT.